The sequence of this TCR beta chain was determined in a study of a mutant IDH1 vaccine in newly diagnosed glioma. Across the whole study: Patients got their first vaccination 4-6 weeks after radiotherapy alone, or with temozolomide cycles.

This clone was seen just once. Its antigen is not known. Time point in this sample: week 47, end of study. Alongside topical imiquimod, each dose of vaccine comprised 300 ug of mutant IDH1 20-mer peptide. V lost 3 bases to trimming and J lost 6 bases; unmatched junction nucleotides: 11. The germline CDR1 and CDR2 sequences are SNHLY and FYNNEI. The length of the CDR3 is 15 residues. Clones were read by immunoSEQ multiplex PCR, and TCRdb kept only the in-frame ones, dropping some. The sample has over 75,000 clones, approximately 75% seen once; the top ten hold more than 5%. This chain joins TRBV2 and TRBJ2-7, with 7 bases matching TRBD1. The sample here was PBMCs, taken from a glioma patient whose treatment included an IDH1 peptide vaccine. This TCR was sampled from a man aged 40-49 years with glioma. CDR3 residues: CASSDGRGTPSEQYF. The CDR3 nucleotides are TGTGCCAGCAGTGACGGCAGGGGGACCCCAAGCGAGCAGTACTTC.